This T cell receptor (beta chain) appears in the sequencing data of a study of CD8 T cells in Susac syndrome. RNA was extracted with the RNeasy kit, and a quantity of about 0.45 to 1 ug was reverse transcribed using random hexamers. MiXCR, applied by TCRdb to the immunoSEQ multiplex PCR reads, yields one record per CDR3 protein. The sample yields some 170,000 distinct CDR3 sequences, less than 95% seen once. The CDR3 spans 13 residues. V was clipped by 9 bases and J by 2 bases, with 13 bases between them. The V gene's germline CDR1 is LGHDT and CDR2 YNNKEL (reference sequence). This TCR derives from a human donor with multiple sclerosis. This rearrangement joins TRBV3-1 to TRBJ1-1, with D possibly matching TRBD1 (6 bases). Sequencing was done on a sample of CD4+ T cells from PBMCs. CDR3 loop: CASAGGGNTEAFF. DNA of the CDR3: TGTGCCAGTGCTGGGGGCGGAAACACTGAAGCTTTCTTT.